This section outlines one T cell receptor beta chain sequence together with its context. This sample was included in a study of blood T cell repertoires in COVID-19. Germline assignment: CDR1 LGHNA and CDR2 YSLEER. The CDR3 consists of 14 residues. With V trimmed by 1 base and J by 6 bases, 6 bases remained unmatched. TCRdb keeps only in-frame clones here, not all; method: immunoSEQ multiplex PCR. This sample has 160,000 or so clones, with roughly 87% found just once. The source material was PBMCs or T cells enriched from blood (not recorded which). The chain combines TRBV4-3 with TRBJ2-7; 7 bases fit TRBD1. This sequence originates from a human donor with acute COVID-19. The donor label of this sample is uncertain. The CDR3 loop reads CASSQAVAGGEQYF. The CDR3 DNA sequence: TGCGCCAGCAGCCAAGCAGTGGCAGGGGGCGAGCAGTACTTC.